These 8 T cell receptor beta chains came from one sample sequenced in a study of Graves' ophthalmopathy and Graves' hyperthyroidism. The authors amplified TCR beta CDR3 regions, and they did so from RNA transcripts for repertoire sequencing. First-round RT-PCR used HTBI primers; second-round multiplex PCR followed. From the multiplex PCR reads, TCRdb called clonotypes with MiXCR, one entry per CDR3 protein. The sample carries 360,000 or so distinct CDR3 sequences, roughly 18% recorded once. The sample taken for sequencing was peripheral blood. All receptors come from a woman aged 18-30 years with Graves' ophthalmopathy.

This clonotype was seen repeatedly, ten times or more. The CDR3 reads CASSLGPVAETQYF. In DNA form, the CDR3 reads TGTGCCAGCAGCTTAGGCCCCGTAGCGGAGACCCAGTACTTC. The chain joins TRBV7-6 to TRBJ2-5; maybe TRBD2 (5 bases). The CDR3 has 14 residues. Deletions cut 1 base from V and 5 bases from J, with 11 bases between. The germline gives CDR1 SGHVS, CDR2 FNYEAQ.

This clonotype was seen ten or more times. V gene TRBV30 combines with J gene TRBJ2-7, with D perhaps TRBD1 (5 bases). The CDR3 spans 13 residues. Germline-derived CDR1 and CDR2 are GTSNPN and SVGIG (reference sequence). V lost 4 bases and J lost 2, with 12 bases in between. The CDR3 sequence is CAWTEGVTYEQYF. DNA of the CDR3: TGTGCCTGGACCGAAGGGGTTACCTACGAGCAGTACTTC.

This clonotype appeared many times. The chain couples TRBV4-3 to TRBJ2-2; TRBD1 might be the D (7 bases). With 4 bases removed from V and 4 bases from J, the gap between germline ends came to 13 bases. Germline V gene sequence: CDR1 LGHNA, CDR2 YSLEER. The CDR3 is made up of 15 amino acids. The CDR3 bases are TGCGCCAGCAGCCCCCAGGGGGGCTTCACCGGGGAGCTGTTTTTT. It is translated as CASSPQGGFTGELFF.

In its sample, this clonotype was seen many times. The CDR3 sequence is CSAGGKYTGELFF. Here the CDR3 DNA reads TGCAGTGCGGGAGGGAAGTACACCGGGGAGCTGTTTTTT. The V call is TRBV20-1, the J call TRBJ2-2; TRBD2 agrees at 7 bases. The trim removed 6 bases at V and 3 bases at J, leaving 4 bases unmatched. There are 13 residues in the CDR3. Looked up from germline, CDR1 is DFQATT and CDR2 is SNEGSKA (reference sequence).

This clonotype was detected a few times. The chain carries TRBV4-3 and TRBJ2-6, with 8 bases matching TRBD1. The germline V gene encodes CDR1 LGHNA and CDR2 YSLEER. This CDR3 comprises 18 residues. The V gene end was trimmed by 4 bases and the J gene end by 0 bases; junction bases not matched to a gene: 8. In nucleotides, the CDR3 is TGCGCCAGCAGCCGGTACAGGGGGTTTACCTCTGGGGCCAACGTCCTGACTTTC. Translation: CASSRYRGFTSGANVLTF.

There are many counts of this clonotype. CDR3 in DNA: TGTGCCAGCAGCTATGGACAGCAGAAGGATCAGCCCCAGCATTTT. It is translated as CASSYGQQKDQPQHF. V and J are TRBV7-2 and TRBJ1-5; maybe TRBD1 (6 bases). CDR1 is SGHTA and CDR2 is FQGNSA in the germline V gene. Trimming cost V 4 bases and J 5 bases, with 15 bases left between them. The CDR3 totals 15 residues.

This clonotype has just a few counts. This chain uses TRBV5-1 with TRBJ1-1; TRBD1 agrees at 11 bases. V lost 3 bases and J lost 6; bases outside the gene matches: 4. The CDR3 consists of 14 residues. CDR1 is SGHRS and CDR2 is YFSETQ in the germline V gene. The CDR3 region has the DNA TGCGCCAGCAGCTCCCGGGACAGGGGGGCTGAAGCTTTCTTT. Its protein is CASSSRDRGAEAFF.

The table lists this clonotype with many counts. The V call is TRBV6-1, the J call TRBJ2-7; 10 bases map to TRBD1. Germline trimming cut 3 bases from V and 3 bases from J; bases unmatched to any gene: 8. The CDR3 runs 16 residues. CDR1 is MNHNS, CDR2 SASEGT, per germline. In DNA form, the CDR3 reads TGTGCCAGCAGTGAGGACGGGGGACAGGGGTTCTACGAGCAGTACTTC. Amino acid sequence: CASSEDGGQGFYEQYF.